These T cell receptor beta chains were read from a single sample in a study of T cells after yellow fever vaccination. Each CDR3 protein gets one entry after TCRdb re-called the 5' RACE reads with MiXCR. The table has approximately 510,000 distinct CDR3 sequences, 20% to 25% seen once. The sample here was PBMCs, taken roughly 20 days after the first yellow fever vaccination. The source is a man aged 18 to 29 who received the YFV17D yellow fever vaccine. The CDR3 runs from the conserved cysteine through the conserved F or W. A D gene is named only where the DNA matches it firmly. The size entry is marked missing in some rows and otherwise reads once, few, many or a size class.

>TRBV20-1|TRBD1|TRBJ2-7|many
TGCAGTGCTAGAGATCCGGGGACAGAAAAATACGAGCAGTACTTC
CSARDPGTEKYEQYF
>TRBV7-9|-|TRBJ1-4|few
TGTGCCAGCAGCTCACCGTCGGCGGGGGAAAAACTGTTTTTT
CASSSPSAGEKLFF
>TRBV29-1|-|TRBJ2-7|many
TGCAGCGTCGGCGGAAGCTCCTACGAGCAGTACTTC
CSVGGSSYEQYF
>TRBV19|TRBD1|TRBJ1-1|-
TGTGCCAGTAGTTTCACGGGACAGTTGAACACTGAAGCTTTCTTT
CASSFTGQLNTEAFF
>TRBV4-1|-|TRBJ2-3|few
TGCGCCAGCAGCCAAGGGCAGAGCACAGATACGCAGTATTTT
CASSQGQSTDTQYF
>TRBV20-1|-|TRBJ1-1|few
TGCAGTGCTAGCGTCGACTGGGGCACTGAAGCTTTCTTT
CSASVDWGTEAFF
>TRBV11-2|TRBD1|TRBJ2-7|few
TGTGCCAGCAGCACGCAGGGGGCACCTTCCTACGAGCAGTACTTC
CASSTQGAPSYEQYF
>TRBV5-1|TRBD2|TRBJ2-7|-
TGCGCCAGCAGCTTGGGAGGACTAGCGGGGGACGAGCAGTACTTC
CASSLGGLAGDEQYF
>TRBV12-3/TRBV12-4|-|TRBJ1-5|few
TGTGCCAGCAGTTTGGGAGGTCAAGATCAGCCCCAGCATTTT
CASSLGGQDQPQHF
>TRBV9|-|TRBJ1-2|-
TGTGCCAGCAGCGTAGGCGCACAGGCTAACTATGGCTACACCTTC
CASSVGAQANYGYTF
>TRBV7-2|-|TRBJ2-3|-
TGTGCCAGCAGCCCCGGACGAAATACGCAGTATTTT
CASSPGRNTQYF
>TRBV15|-|TRBJ1-5|-
TGTGCCACCAGCGGGGGCCAGGTCACCAATCAGCCCCAGCATTTT
CATSGGQVTNQPQHF
>TRBV5-6|-|TRBJ2-2|-
TGTGCCAGCAGCGTGACAGGCCGCACCGGGGAGCTGTTTTTT
CASSVTGRTGELFF
>TRBV7-2|TRBD2|TRBJ2-5|few
TGTGCCAGCAGCTTAGGGGGACTAGGGGGGGAGACCCAGTACTTC
CASSLGGLGGETQYF
>TRBV7-9|-|TRBJ1-1|few
TGTGCCAGCAGCGGTAATGAAGCTTTCTTT
CASSGNEAFF
>TRBV20-1|-|TRBJ2-7|-
TGCAGTGCTAGAGTCTACAGGGCCTCCTCCTACGAGCAGTACTTC
CSARVYRASSYEQYF
>TRBV10-3|TRBD2|TRBJ2-1|few
TGTGCCATCAGTGTCGCGGGGGGGCCTAATGAGCAGTTCTTC
CAISVAGGPNEQFF
>TRBV7-2|TRBD1|TRBJ1-1|many
TGTGCCAGCAGCCTGGACAGGGACACTGAAGCTTTCTTT
CASSLDRDTEAFF
>TRBV9|-|TRBJ2-5|-
TGTGCCAGCAGCGTAGATTCGAGGGAGACCCAGTACTTC
CASSVDSRETQYF
>TRBV4-2|TRBD1|TRBJ1-2|-
TGTGCCAGCAGCCAAGCTTCGGCGGACAGGGCCCACTATGGCTACACCTTC
CASSQASADRAHYGYTF
>TRBV6-5|TRBD1|TRBJ2-2|few
TGTGCCAGCAGTTACTCGACAGGGGCTGGGGAGCTGTTTTTT
CASSYSTGAGELFF
>TRBV27|-|TRBJ2-7|few
TGTGCCAGCAGTTTAAAAGGTCGGGTCTCCTACGAGCAGTACTTC
CASSLKGRVSYEQYF
>TRBV3-1|TRBD1|TRBJ1-2|-
TGTGCCAGCAGCCAAGAAATGGAGCCAGGGGGATTGGGCTACACCTTC
CASSQEMEPGGLGYTF
>TRBV7-2|-|TRBJ1-2|-
TGTGCCAGCAGCTTAGACTCAGGCGAGTTGTATGGCTACACCTTC
CASSLDSGELYGYTF
>TRBV20-1|-|TRBJ2-3|-
TGCAGTGCTAGTATTGGGGGGGCTACGCAGTATTTT
CSASIGGATQYF
>TRBV7-2|-|TRBJ1-5|-
TGTGCCAGCAGCTTAGACACAAGTCAGCCCCAGCATTTT
CASSLDTSQPQHF
>TRBV28|TRBD1|TRBJ1-2|few
TGTGCCAGCATTCCGGGACAGGGGATCCTCTACTATGGCTACACCTTC
CASIPGQGILYYGYTF